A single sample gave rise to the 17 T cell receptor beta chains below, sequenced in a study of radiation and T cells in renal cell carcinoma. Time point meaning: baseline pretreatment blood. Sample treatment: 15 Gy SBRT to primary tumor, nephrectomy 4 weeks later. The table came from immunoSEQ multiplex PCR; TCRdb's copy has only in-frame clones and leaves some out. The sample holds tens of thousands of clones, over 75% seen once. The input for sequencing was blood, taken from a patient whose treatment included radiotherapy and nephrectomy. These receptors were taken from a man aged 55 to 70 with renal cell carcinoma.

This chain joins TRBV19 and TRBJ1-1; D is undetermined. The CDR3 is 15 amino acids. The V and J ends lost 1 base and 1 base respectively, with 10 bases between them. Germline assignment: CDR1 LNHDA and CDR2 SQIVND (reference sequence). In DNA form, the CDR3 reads TGTGCCAGTAGTATAGCCCGGGGAGAGAACACTGAAGCTTTCTTT. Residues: CASSIARGENTEAFF.

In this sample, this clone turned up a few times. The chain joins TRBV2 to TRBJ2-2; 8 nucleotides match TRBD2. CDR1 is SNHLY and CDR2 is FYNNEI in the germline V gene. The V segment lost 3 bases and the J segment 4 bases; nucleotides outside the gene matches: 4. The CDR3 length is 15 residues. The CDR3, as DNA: TGTGCCAGCAGTGAGGGGCTAGCGGGCACCGGGGAGCTGTTTTTT. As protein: CASSEGLAGTGELFF.

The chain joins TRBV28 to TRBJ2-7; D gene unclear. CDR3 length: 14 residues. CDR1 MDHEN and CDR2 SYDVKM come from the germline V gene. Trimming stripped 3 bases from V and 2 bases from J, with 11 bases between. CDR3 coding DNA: TGTGCCAGCAGTTTTAATCCCGTAGCCTACGAGCAGTACTTC. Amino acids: CASSFNPVAYEQYF.

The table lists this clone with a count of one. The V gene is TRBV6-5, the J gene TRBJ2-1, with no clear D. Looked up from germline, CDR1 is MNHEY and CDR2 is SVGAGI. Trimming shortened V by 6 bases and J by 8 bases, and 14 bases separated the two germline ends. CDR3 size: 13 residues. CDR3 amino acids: CASSEYNGDEQFF. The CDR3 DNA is TGTGCCAGCAGCGAGTATAATGGCGATGAGCAGTTCTTC.

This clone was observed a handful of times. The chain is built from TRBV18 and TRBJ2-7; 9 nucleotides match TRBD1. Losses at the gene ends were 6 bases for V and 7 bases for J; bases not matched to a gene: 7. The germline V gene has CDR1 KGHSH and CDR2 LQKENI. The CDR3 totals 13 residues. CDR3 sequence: CASSIQGAREQYF. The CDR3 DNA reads TGTGCCAGCTCGATACAGGGGGCACGGGAGCAGTACTTC.

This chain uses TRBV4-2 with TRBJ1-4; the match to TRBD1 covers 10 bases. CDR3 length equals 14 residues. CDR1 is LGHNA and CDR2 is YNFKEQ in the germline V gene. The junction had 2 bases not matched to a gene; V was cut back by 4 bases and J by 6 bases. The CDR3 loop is CASSLDRGDEKLFF. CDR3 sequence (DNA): TGTGCCAGCAGCCTGGACAGGGGGGATGAAAAACTGTTTTTT.

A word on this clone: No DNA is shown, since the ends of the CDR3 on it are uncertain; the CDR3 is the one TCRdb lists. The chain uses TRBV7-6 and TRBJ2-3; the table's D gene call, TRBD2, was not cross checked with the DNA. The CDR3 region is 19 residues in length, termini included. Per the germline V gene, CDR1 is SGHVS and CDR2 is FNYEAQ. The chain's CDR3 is CASSLGAPGDFRGTDTQYF.

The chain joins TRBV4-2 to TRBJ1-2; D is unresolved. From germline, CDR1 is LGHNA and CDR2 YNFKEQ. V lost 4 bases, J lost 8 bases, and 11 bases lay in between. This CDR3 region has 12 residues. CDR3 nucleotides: TGTGCCAGCAGCCCAGAGGGCATGGGCTACACCTTC. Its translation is CASSPEGMGYTF.

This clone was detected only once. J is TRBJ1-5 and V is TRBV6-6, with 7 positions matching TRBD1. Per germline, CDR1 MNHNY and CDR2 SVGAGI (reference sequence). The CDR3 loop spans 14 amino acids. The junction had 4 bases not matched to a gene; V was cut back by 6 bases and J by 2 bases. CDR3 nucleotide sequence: TGTGCCAGCAGGCGGGACAGAGGCAATCAGCCCCAGCATTTT. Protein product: CASRRDRGNQPQHF.

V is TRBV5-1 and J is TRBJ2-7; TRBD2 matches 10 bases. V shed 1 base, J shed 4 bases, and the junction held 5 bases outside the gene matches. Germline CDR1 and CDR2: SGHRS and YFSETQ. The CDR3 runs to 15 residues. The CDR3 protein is CASSLNLAGEYEQYF. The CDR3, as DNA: TGCGCCAGCAGCTTGAACCTAGCGGGAGAATACGAGCAGTACTTC. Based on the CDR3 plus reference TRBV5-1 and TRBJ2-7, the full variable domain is KAGVTQTPRYLIKTRGQQVTLSCSPISGHRSVSWYQQTPGQGLQFLFEYFSETQRNKGNFPGRFSGRQFSNSRSEMNVSTLELGDSALYLCASSLNLAGEYEQYFGPGTRLTVT.

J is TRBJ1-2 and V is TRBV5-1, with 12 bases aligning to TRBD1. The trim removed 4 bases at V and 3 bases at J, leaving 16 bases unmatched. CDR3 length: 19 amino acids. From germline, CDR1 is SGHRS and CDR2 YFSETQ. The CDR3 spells CASSPIGGTGGWGYYGYTF. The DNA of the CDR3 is TGCGCCAGCAGCCCGATCGGCGGGACAGGGGGCTGGGGGTACTATGGCTACACCTTC.

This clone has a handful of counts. DNA for the CDR3: TGCGCCAGCAGTGAGTTACTGCCGTCGGACAGGAACAACACTGAAGCTTTCTTT. Amino acids: CASSELLPSDRNNTEAFF. V gene TRBV10-1 combines with J gene TRBJ1-1; TRBD1 agrees at 7 bases. Unmatched junction bases numbered 13, after V lost 1 base and J lost 2 bases. From germline, CDR1 is WNHNN and CDR2 SYGVQD (reference sequence). The CDR3 is made up of 18 amino acids.

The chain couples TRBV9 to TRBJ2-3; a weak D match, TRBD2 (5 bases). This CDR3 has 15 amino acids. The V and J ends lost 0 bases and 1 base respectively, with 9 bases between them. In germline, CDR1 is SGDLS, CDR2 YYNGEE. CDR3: CASSVAVGGTDTQYF. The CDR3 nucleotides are TGTGCCAGCAGCGTAGCTGTCGGGGGCACAGATACGCAGTATTTT.

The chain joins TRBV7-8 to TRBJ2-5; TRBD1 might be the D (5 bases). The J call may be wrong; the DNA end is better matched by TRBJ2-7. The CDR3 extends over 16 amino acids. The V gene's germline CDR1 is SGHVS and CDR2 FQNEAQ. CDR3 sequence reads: CASSLEVGTGFYEQYF. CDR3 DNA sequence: TGTGCCAGCAGCTTAGAAGTCGGAACAGGATTCTACGAGCAGTACTTC.

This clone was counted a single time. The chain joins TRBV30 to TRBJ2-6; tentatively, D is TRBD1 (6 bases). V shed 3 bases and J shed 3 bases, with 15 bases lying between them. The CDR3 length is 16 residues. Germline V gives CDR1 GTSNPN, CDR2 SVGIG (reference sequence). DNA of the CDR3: TGTGCCTGGAGATTTACAGGGAGAGGTGGGGCCAACGTCCTGACTTTC. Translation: CAWRFTGRGGANVLTF. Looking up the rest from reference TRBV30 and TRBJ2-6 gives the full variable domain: SQTIHQWPATLVQPVGSPLSLECTVEGTSNPNLYWYRQAAGRGLQLLFYSVGIGQISSEVPQNLSASRPQDRQFILSSKKLLLSDSGFYLCAWRFTGRGGANVLTFGAGSRLTVL.

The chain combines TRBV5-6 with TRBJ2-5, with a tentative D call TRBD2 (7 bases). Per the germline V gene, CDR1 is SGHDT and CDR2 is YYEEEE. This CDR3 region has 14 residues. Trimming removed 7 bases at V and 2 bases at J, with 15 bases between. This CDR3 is CASWEGGLQETQYF. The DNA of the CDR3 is TGTGCCAGCTGGGAGGGGGGACTTCAAGAGACCCAGTACTTC.

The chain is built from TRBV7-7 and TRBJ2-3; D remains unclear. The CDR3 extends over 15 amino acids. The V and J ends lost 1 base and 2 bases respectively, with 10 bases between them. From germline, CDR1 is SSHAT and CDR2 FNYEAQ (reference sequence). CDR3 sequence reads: CASSLGNRDTDTQYF. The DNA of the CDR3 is TGTGCCAGCAGCTTAGGGAACAGAGACACAGATACGCAGTATTTT.